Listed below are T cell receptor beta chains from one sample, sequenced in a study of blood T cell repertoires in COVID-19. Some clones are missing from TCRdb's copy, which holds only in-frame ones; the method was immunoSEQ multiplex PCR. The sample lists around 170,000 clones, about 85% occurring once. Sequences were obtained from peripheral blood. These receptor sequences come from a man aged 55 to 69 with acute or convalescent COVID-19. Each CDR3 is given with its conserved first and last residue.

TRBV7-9,CASSRQGFADTQYF
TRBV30,CAWRKPGVDSPLHF
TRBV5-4,CASSPGQGSNQPQHF
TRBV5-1,CASSLASDEQFF
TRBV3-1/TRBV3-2,CASSQTTGGRDSPLHF
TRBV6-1,CASSEVRRYGYTF
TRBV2,CASNPFAGQFTGKQFF
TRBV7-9,CASSFRGAGVGYTF
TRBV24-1,CATSGGDRRQYF
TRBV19,CASAPGGRANEKLFF
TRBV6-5,CASRDRVDQPQHF
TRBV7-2,CASSIRTRVNTEAFF
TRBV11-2,CASSQGLAGNEQFF
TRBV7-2,CASSLGTAIGAEAFF
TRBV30,CAWSSLVAGRKGIYEQYF
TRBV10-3,CAISGTGRNTEAFF
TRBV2,CASSPLYEQYF
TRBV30,CAWRGRGDSEAFF
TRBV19,CASSIGALVDTQYF
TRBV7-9,CASSLGATEAFF
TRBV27,CASSLGLTRDYTF
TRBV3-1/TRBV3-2,CASSHTLADTDTQYF
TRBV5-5,CASSLDRRGESGETQYF
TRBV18,CASSSRTGGDYGYTF